Listed below are T cell receptor beta chains from one sample, sequenced in a study of Ad26.COV2.S vaccination and SARS-CoV-2 variants. Method: immunoSEQ multiplex PCR; TCRdb's copy keeps in-frame clones and lacks some. The sample carries 150,000 to 200,000 clones, about 83% recorded once. The sample consisted of peripheral blood, taken after recovery from COVID-19. These receptor sequences come from a human donor who had recovered from COVID-19. Each CDR3 is given with its conserved first and last residue. Fields, in order: V gene, D gene, clone size, J gene, CDR3 protein, CDR3 DNA. A D gene is named only where the DNA matches it firmly. Where a row states a size, it is once, few, many or the class of an expanded clone; other rows omit it.

V: TRBV5-6
D: .
size: .
J: TRBJ2-7
CDR3: CASSSMAYEQYF
DNA: TGTGCCAGCAGCTCAATGGCCTACGAGCAGTACTTC

V: TRBV20-1
D: .
size: .
J: TRBJ1-2
CDR3: CSAYPGYGYTF
DNA: TGCAGTGCTTATCCGGGTTATGGCTACACCTTC

V: TRBV5-1
D: .
size: .
J: TRBJ2-7
CDR3: CASSLVQDYEQYF
DNA: TGCGCCAGCAGCTTGGTACAGGACTACGAGCAGTACTTC

V: TRBV28
D: .
size: .
J: TRBJ1-5
CDR3: CASVLRDQPQHF
DNA: TGTGCCAGCGTCCTGCGGGATCAGCCCCAGCATTTT

V: TRBV6-5
D: TRBD1
size: .
J: TRBJ2-2
CDR3: CASIRQGVNTGELFF
DNA: TGTGCCAGCATTCGACAGGGCGTGAACACCGGGGAGCTGTTTTTT

V: TRBV5-4
D: .
size: .
J: TRBJ1-3
CDR3: CASSPGTGNTIYF
DNA: TGTGCCAGCAGCCCAGGGACTGGAAACACCATATATTTT

V: TRBV5-1
D: .
size: .
J: TRBJ1-1
CDR3: CASSLRAGSITEAFF
DNA: TGCGCCAGCAGCTTGAGGGCAGGGTCAATCACTGAAGCTTTCTTT

V: TRBV5-3
D: .
size: .
J: TRBJ2-7
CDR3: CARSQFRPSYEQYF
DNA: TGTGCCAGAAGCCAATTCCGACCCTCCTACGAGCAGTACTTC

V: TRBV5-4
D: TRBD2
size: .
J: TRBJ2-3
CDR3: CASSPTSGGADTQYF
DNA: TGTGCCAGCAGTCCCACTAGCGGGGGAGCAGATACGCAGTATTTT

V: TRBV7-9
D: TRBD2
size: .
J: TRBJ2-3
CDR3: CASSLLAGDTQYF
DNA: TGTGCCAGCAGCTTGCTAGCGGGAGATACGCAGTATTTT

V: TRBV13
D: TRBD1
size: .
J: TRBJ2-7
CDR3: CASSLIGQGAASRKQYF
DNA: TGTGCCAGCAGCTTAATCGGACAGGGGGCAGCCTCCAGGAAGCAGTACTTC

V: TRBV6-6
D: TRBD2
size: .
J: TRBJ2-1
CDR3: CASSYSPGTSDEQFF
DNA: TGTGCCAGCAGTTACTCGCCTGGGACTAGCGACGAGCAGTTCTTC

V: TRBV2
D: .
size: few
J: TRBJ1-5
CDR3: CASSDRGGADGLQHF
DNA: TGTGCCAGCAGTGACCGAGGAGGAGCCGACGGGCTCCAGCATTTT

V: TRBV20-1
D: .
size: once
J: TRBJ2-5
CDR3: CSARAGETQYF
DNA: TGCAGTGCTCGGGCAGGGGAGACCCAGTACTTC

V: TRBV5-5
D: .
size: .
J: TRBJ2-3
CDR3: CASRNLTDTQYF
DNA: TGTGCCAGCAGGAACTTAACAGATACGCAGTATTTT

V: TRBV19
D: .
size: .
J: TRBJ1-1
CDR3: CASRTGNTEAFF
DNA: TGTGCCAGTAGGACAGGGAACACTGAAGCTTTCTTT

V: TRBV29-1
D: .
size: few
J: TRBJ2-5
CDR3: CSAAPGGPEETQYF
DNA: TGCAGCGCCGCCCCCGGGGGGCCAGAAGAGACCCAGTACTTC

V: TRBV11-1
D: .
size: .
J: TRBJ2-1
CDR3: CATSSGPYNEQFF
DNA: TGTGCCACCTCAAGCGGGCCCTACAATGAGCAGTTCTTC

V: TRBV27
D: .
size: once
J: TRBJ1-5
CDR3: CASSLYSGFSSNQPQHF
DNA: TGTGCCAGCAGTTTATACTCCGGATTCAGTAGCAATCAGCCCCAGCATTTT

V: TRBV2
D: TRBD2
size: few
J: TRBJ2-1
CDR3: CASSEPSGNYNEQFF
DNA: TGTGCCAGCAGTGAGCCTAGCGGAAATTACAATGAGCAGTTCTTC

V: TRBV6-4
D: .
size: .
J: TRBJ1-4
CDR3: CASTRQVPRNEKLFF
DNA: TGTGCCAGCACCCGACAGGTCCCAAGGAATGAAAAACTGTTTTTT

V: TRBV9
D: TRBD2
size: .
J: TRBJ2-1
CDR3: CASSVATRGGRNEQFF
DNA: TGTGCCAGCAGCGTAGCTACGAGGGGCGGGAGAAATGAGCAGTTCTTC

V: TRBV6-5
D: .
size: .
J: TRBJ1-2
CDR3: CASRLYRDASYGYTF
DNA: TGTGCCAGCAGACTCTACCGGGACGCCTCCTATGGCTACACCTTC